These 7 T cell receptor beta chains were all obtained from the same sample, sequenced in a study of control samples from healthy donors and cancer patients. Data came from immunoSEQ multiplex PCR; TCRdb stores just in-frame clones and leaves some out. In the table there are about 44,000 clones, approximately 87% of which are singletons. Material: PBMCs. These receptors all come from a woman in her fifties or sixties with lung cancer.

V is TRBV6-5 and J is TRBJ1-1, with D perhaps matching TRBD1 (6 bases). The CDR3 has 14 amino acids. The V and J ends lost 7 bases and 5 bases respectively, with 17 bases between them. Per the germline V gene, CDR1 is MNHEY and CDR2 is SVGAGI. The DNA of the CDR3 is TGTGCCAGCACCCGTAGGGCGGGACAAACTGAAGCTTTCTTT. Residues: CASTRRAGQTEAFF.

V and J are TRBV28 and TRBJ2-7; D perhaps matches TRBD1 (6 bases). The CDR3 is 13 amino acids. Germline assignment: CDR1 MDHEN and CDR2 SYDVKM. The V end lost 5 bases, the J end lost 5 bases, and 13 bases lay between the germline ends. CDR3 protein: CASSPTGSHEQYF. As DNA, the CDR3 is TGTGCCAGCAGTCCGACAGGTAGCCACGAGCAGTACTTC.

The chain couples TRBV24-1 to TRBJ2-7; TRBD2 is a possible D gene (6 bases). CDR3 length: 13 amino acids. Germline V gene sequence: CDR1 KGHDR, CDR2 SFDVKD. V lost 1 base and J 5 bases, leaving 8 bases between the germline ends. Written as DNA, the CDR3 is TGTGCCACCAGTGATTTAGCGGGCGACGAGCAGTACTTC. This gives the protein CATSDLAGDEQYF.

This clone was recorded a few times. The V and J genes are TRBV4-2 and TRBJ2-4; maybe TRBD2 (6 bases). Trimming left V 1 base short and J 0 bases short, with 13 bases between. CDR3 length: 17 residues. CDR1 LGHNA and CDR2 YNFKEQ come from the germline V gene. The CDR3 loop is CASSQGPVGLAKNIQYF. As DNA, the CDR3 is TGTGCCAGCAGCCAAGGACCAGTGGGACTAGCCAAAAACATTCAGTACTTC.

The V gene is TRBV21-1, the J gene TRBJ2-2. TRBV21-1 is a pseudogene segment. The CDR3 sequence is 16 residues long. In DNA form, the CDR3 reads TGTGCCAGCACCCGAGGGGAACAGGAGACGTCCGGGGAGCTGTTTTTT. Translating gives CASTRGEQETSGELFF.

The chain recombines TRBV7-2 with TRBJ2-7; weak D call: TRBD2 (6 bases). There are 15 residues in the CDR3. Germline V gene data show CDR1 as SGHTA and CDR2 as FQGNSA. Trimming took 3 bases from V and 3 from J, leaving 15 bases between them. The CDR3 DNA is TGTGCCAGCAGCTTCGTTAGCGGATTGGACTACGAGCAGTACTTC. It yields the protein CASSFVSGLDYEQYF.

The CDR3 is CAISDAPGVGTDAYEQYF. The DNA for the CDR3 is TGTGCCATCAGTGACGCCCCAGGGGTGGGGACAGATGCCTACGAGCAGTACTTC. The genes are TRBV10-3 and TRBJ2-7; 7 bases line up with TRBD1. The V and J ends lost 3 bases and 2 bases, in that order; junction bases with no gene match: 16. Germline assignment: CDR1 ENHRY and CDR2 SYGVKD. The CDR3 covers 18 residues.